This section outlines one T cell receptor beta chain sequence together with its context. This sample was taken from a study of cytomegalovirus exposure and HLA in healthy donors. The protocol was immunoSEQ multiplex PCR, while the TCRdb copy is restricted to in-frame clones and leaves out a portion. The sample lists 140,000 or so clones, 85% to 90% occurring once. Germline CDR1 is SGHTA and CDR2 is FQGNSA. Trimming cost V 1 base and J 7 bases; bases outside gene matches: 9. CDR3 length: 15 residues. Sequences were obtained from PBMCs. The receptor's source is a young woman in good health and CMV-seropositive. V usage is TRBV7-2 and J usage is TRBJ2-5; 7 bases align to TRBD1. The CDR3 is CASSLVVGQWGTQYF. In DNA, the CDR3 is TGTGCCAGCAGCTTAGTGGTGGGACAGTGGGGGACCCAGTACTTC.